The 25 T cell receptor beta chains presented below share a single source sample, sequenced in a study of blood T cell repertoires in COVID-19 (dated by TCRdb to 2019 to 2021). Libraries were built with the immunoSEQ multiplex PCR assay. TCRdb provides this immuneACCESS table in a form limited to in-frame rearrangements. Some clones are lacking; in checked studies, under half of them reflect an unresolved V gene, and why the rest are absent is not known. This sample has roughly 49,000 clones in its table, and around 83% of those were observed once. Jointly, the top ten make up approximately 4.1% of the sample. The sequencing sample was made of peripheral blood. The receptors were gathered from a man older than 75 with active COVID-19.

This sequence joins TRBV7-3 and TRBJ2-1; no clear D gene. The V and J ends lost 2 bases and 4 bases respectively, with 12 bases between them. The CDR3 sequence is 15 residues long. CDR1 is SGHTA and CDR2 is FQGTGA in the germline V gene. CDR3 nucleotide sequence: TGTGCCAGCAGCTTAGTAAGGAGAGGTTACAATGAGCAGTTCTTC. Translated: CASSLVRRGYNEQFF.

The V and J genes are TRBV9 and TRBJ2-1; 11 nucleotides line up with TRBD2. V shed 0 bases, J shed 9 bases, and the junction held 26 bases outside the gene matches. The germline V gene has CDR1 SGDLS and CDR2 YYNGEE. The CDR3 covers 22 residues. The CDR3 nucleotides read TGTGCCAGCAGCGTAGCTACGTCGGGGGCAGGGGGCTTGGCTAGCGGGAGGACTGAGCAGTTCTTC. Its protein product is CASSVATSGAGGLASGRTEQFF.

This chain's CDR3 is CASSLRRQSKETQYF. The CDR3 DNA reads TGTGCCAGCAGTTTAAGGAGACAGTCCAAAGAGACCCAGTACTTC. The chain carries TRBV7-7 and TRBJ2-5, with a possible D match to TRBD1 (5 bases). The germline gives CDR1 SSHAT, CDR2 FNYEAQ (reference sequence). The CDR3 has 15 amino acids. Trimming took 6 bases from V and 3 from J, leaving 17 bases between them.

The CDR3 protein is CASSLVGDRGSPLHF. DNA for the CDR3: TGTGCCAGCAGCTTAGTGGGGGACAGGGGTTCACCCCTCCACTTT. This rearrangement joins TRBV7-2 to TRBJ1-6; 10 nucleotides agree with TRBD1. The CDR3 runs to 15 residues. Germline CDR1 SGHTA, CDR2 FQGNSA. The V gene end was trimmed by 1 base and the J gene end by 9 bases; junction bases not matched to a gene: 3.

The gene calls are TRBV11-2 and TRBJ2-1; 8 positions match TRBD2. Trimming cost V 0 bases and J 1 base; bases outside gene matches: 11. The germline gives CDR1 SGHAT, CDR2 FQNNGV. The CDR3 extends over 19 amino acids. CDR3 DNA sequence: TGTGCCAGCAGCTTAGATCTGATGAGCGGGAGTGTTTCCTACAATGAGCAGTTCTTC. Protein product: CASSLDLMSGSVSYNEQFF.

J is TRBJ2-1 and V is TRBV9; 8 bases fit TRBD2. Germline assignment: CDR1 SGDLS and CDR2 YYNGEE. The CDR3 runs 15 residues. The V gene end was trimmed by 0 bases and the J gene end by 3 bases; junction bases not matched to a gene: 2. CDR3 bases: TGTGCCAGCAGCGTAGCAGCGGGAGTCTACAATGAGCAGTTCTTC. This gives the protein CASSVAAGVYNEQFF. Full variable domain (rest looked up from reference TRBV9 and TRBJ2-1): DSGVTQTPKHLITATGQRVTLRCSPRSGDLSVYWYQQSLDQGLQFLIQYYNGEERAKGNILERFSAQQFPDLHSELNLSSLELGDSALYFCASSVAAGVYNEQFFGPGTRLTVL.

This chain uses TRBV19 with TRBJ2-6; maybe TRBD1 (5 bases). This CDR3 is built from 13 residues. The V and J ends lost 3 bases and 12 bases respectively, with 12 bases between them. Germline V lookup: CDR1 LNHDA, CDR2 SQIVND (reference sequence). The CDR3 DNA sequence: TGTGCCAGTAGTATTTCGCAGGGCGGCGTCCTGACTTTC. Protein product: CASSISQGGVLTF.

Written as DNA, the CDR3 is TGTGCCAGCACCGACAGATCCTCCTACGAGCAGTACTTC. Translated, it gives CASTDRSSYEQYF. This chain joins TRBV12-3 or TRBV12-4 and TRBJ2-7, with a weak D call TRBD1 (5 bases). The CDR3 extends over 13 amino acids. With 7 bases removed from V and 0 bases from J, the gap between germline ends came to 10 bases.

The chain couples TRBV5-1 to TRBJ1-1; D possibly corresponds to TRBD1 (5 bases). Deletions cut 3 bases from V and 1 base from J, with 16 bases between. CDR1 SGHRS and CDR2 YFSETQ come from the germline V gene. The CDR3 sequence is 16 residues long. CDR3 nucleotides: TGCGCCAGCAGCTCCTCAGGGCGGACGGGGAACACTGAAGCTTTCTTT. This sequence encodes CASSSSGRTGNTEAFF.

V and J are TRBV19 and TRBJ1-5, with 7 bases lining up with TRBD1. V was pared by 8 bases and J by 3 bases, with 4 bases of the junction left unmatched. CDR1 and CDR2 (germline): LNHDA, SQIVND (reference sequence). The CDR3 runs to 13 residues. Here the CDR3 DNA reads TGTGCCAGTTGCCAGGGGGTCAATCAGCCCCAGCATTTT. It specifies CASCQGVNQPQHF.

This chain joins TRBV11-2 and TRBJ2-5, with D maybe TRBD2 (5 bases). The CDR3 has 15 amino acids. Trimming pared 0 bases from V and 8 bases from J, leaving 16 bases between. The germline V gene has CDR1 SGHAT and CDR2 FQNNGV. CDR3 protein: CASSLDGKGVGTQYF. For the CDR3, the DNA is TGTGCCAGCAGCTTAGATGGGAAGGGAGTGGGAACCCAGTACTTC.

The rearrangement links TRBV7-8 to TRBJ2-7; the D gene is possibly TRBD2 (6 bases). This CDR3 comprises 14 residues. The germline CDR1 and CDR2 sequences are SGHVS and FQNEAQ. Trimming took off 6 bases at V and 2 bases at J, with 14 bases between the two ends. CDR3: CASRAGIGAYEQYF. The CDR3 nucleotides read TGTGCCAGCAGGGCGGGAATAGGAGCCTACGAGCAGTACTTC.

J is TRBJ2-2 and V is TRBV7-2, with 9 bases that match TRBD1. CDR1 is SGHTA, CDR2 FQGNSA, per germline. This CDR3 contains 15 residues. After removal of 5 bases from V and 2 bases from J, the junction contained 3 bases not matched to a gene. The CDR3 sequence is CASSPTGGNTGELFF. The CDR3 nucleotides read TGTGCCAGCAGCCCAACAGGGGGCAACACCGGGGAGCTGTTTTTT.

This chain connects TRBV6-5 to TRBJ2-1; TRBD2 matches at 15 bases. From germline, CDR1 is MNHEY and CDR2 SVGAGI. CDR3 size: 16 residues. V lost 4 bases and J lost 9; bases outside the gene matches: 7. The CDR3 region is CASSSLGLAGGSEQFF. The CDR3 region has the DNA TGTGCCAGCAGTTCTCTAGGACTAGCGGGAGGGAGTGAGCAGTTCTTC.

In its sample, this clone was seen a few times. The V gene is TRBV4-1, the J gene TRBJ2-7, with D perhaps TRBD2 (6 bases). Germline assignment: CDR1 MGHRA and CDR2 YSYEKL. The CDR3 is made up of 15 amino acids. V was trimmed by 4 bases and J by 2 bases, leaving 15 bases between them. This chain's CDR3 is CASSPSVAVAYEQYF. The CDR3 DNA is TGCGCCAGCAGCCCATCGGTAGCGGTGGCCTACGAGCAGTACTTC.

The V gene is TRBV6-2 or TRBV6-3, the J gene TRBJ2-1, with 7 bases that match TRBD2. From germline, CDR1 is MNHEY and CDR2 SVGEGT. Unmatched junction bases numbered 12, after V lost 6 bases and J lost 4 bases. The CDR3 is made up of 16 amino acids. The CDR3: CASSLRGEVLYNEQFF. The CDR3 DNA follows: TGTGCCAGCAGCCTACGGGGGGAAGTCCTGTACAATGAGCAGTTCTTC.

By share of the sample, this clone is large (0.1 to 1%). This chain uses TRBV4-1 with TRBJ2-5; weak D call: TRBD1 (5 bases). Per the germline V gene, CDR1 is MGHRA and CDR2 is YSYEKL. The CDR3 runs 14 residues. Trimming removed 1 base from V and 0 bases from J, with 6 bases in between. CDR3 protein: CASSQGTNQETQYF. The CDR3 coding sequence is TGCGCCAGCAGCCAAGGGACAAACCAAGAGACCCAGTACTTC.

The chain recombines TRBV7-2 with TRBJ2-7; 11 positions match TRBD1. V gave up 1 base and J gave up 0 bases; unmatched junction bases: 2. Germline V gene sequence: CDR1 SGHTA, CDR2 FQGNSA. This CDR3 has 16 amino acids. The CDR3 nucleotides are TGTGCCAGCAGCTTAGGCGGGACAGGGGGCTCCTACGAGCAGTACTTC. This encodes CASSLGGTGGSYEQYF.

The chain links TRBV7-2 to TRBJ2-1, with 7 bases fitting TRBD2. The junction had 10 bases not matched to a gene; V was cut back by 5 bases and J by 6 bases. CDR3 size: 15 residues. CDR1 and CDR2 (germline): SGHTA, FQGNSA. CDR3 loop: CASSASGKEGNEQFF. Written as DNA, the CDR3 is TGTGCCAGCAGCGCCAGCGGGAAGGAGGGCAATGAGCAGTTCTTC.

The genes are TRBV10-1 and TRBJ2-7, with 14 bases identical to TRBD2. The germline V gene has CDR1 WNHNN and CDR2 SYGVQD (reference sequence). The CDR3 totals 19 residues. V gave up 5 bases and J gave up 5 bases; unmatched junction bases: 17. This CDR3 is CASSPKPPGLAGDQNEQYF. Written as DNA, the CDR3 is TGCGCCAGCAGTCCGAAGCCCCCGGGACTAGCGGGAGATCAGAACGAGCAGTACTTC.

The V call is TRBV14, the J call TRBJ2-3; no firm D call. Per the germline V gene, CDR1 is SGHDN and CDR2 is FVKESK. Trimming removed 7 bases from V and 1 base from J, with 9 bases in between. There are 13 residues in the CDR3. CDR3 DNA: TGTGCCAGCAACAGATTCCGCACAGATACGCAGTATTTT. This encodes CASNRFRTDTQYF.

The CDR3: CASSAGLGRDLSEQFF. The CDR3 DNA reads as TGTGCCAGCAGTGCGGGACTTGGGCGGGATTTGAGCGAGCAGTTCTTC. This rearrangement joins TRBV2 to TRBJ2-1; the D gene is possibly TRBD2 (6 bases). The CDR3 is 16 residues long. V lost 4 bases and J lost 10, with 23 bases in between. CDR1 SNHLY and CDR2 FYNNEI come from the germline V gene.

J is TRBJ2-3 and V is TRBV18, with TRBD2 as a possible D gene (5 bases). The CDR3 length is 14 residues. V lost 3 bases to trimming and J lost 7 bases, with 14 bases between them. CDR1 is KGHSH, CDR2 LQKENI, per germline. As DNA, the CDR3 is TGTGCCAGCTCACCCGAGGGCGCGATAAATACGCAGTATTTT. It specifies CASSPEGAINTQYF.

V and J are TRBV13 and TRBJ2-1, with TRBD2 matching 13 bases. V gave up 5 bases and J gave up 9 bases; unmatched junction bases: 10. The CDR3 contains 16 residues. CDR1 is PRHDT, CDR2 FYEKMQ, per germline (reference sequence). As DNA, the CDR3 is TGTGCCAGCAGCCGCGTCGGGACTAGCGGGACCGGTGAGCAGTTCTTC. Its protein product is CASSRVGTSGTGEQFF.

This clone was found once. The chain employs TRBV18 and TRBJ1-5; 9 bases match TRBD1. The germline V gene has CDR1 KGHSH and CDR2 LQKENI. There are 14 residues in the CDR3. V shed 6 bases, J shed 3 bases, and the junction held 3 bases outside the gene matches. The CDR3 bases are TGTGCCAGCTCGAGGACAGGGGACAATCAGCCCCAGCATTTT. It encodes CASSRTGDNQPQHF.